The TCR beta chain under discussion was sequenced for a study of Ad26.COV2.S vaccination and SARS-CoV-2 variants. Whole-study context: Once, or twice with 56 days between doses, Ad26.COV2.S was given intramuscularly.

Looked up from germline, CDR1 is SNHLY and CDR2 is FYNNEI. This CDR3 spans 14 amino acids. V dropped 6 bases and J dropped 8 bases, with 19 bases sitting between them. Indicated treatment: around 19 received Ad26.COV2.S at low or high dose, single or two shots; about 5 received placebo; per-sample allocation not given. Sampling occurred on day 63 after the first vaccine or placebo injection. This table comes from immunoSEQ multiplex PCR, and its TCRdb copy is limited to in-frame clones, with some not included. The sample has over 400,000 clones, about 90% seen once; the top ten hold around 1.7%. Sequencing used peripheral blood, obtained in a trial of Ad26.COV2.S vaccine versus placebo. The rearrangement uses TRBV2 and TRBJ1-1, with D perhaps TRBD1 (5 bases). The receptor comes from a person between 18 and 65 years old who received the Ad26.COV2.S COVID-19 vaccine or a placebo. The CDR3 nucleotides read TGTGCCAGCAGCGTCCAGAGGGGTTCTGAGGAAGCTTTCTTT. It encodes CASSVQRGSEEAFF. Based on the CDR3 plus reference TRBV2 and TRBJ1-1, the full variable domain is EPEVTQTPSHQVTQMGQEVILRCVPISNHLYFYWYRQILGQKVEFLVSFYNNEISEKSEIFDDQFSVERPDGSNFTLKIRSTKLEDSAMYFCASSVQRGSEEAFFGQGTRLTVV.